One and the same sample provided the 9 T cell receptor beta chains below, sequenced in a study of blood T cell repertoires in COVID-19. Data came from immunoSEQ multiplex PCR; TCRdb stores just in-frame clones and leaves some out. The sample has under 200,000 clones, more than 75% seen once; the top ten hold 10%. The specimen was peripheral blood. The receptor source for this set is a woman in her seventies with COVID-19, enrolled during active disease.

This chain joins TRBV15 and TRBJ2-7, with D possibly matching TRBD1 (6 bases). Trimming stripped 3 bases from V and 2 bases from J, with 14 bases between. Germline V gene lookup returns CDR1 LNHNV and CDR2 YYDKDF (reference sequence). There are 15 residues in the CDR3. The CDR3 DNA follows: TGTGCCACCAGCAGGAGTAGGACAGCCACCTACGAGCAGTACTTC. Protein product: CATSRSRTATYEQYF.

The chain carries TRBV6-1 and TRBJ1-5, with 9 bases lining up with TRBD1. The trim removed 4 bases at V and 4 bases at J, leaving 8 bases unmatched. CDR1 and CDR2 (germline): MNHNS, SASEGT. This CDR3 is built from 16 residues. CDR3 sequence: CASSAHTGTGNQPQHF. CDR3 in DNA: TGTGCCAGCAGTGCCCACACCGGGACAGGGAATCAGCCCCAGCATTTT.

The chain couples TRBV4-1 to TRBJ2-7; 9 bases align to TRBD2. CDR1 is MGHRA, CDR2 YSYEKL, per germline. The CDR3 extends over 18 amino acids. The V and J ends lost 1 base and 0 bases, in that order; junction bases with no gene match: 10. The CDR3 protein is CASSQGSPAGGSSYEQYF. The CDR3 nucleotides read TGCGCCAGCAGCCAAGGGTCCCCAGCGGGGGGTAGCTCCTACGAGCAGTACTTC.

For the CDR3, the DNA is TGCAGCGTTGCTATCAGCGGGGCCTACAATGAGCAGTTCTTC. It codes for CSVAISGAYNEQFF. V usage is TRBV29-1 and J usage is TRBJ2-1; 7 nucleotides line up with TRBD2. This CDR3 contains 14 residues. Trimming at V came to 4 bases and at J to 2 bases, leaving 5 bases not matched to a gene. The V gene's germline CDR1 is SQVTM and CDR2 ANQGSEA.

The table lists this clone with a few counts. J is TRBJ1-1 and V is TRBV20-1; weak D call: TRBD1 (5 bases). The germline CDR1 and CDR2 sequences are DFQATT and SNEGSKA (reference sequence). CDR3 length: 16 amino acids. Trimming removed 3 bases at V and 1 base at J, with 18 bases between. The CDR3 DNA sequence: TGCAGTGCTAGTCCCCCCGGAGCGGGACCGAACACTGAAGCTTTCTTT. This encodes CSASPPGAGPNTEAFF.

The V call is TRBV5-5, the J call TRBJ2-5; TRBD1 agrees at 10 bases. V gave up 3 bases and J gave up 4 bases; unmatched junction bases: 6. The CDR3 runs to 15 residues. Germline V gene sequence: CDR1 SGHKS, CDR2 YYEKEE (reference sequence). The DNA of the CDR3 is TGTGCCAGCAGCTCCGGGACAGGGGTCGGAGAGACCCAGTACTTC. It encodes CASSSGTGVGETQYF.

The chain recombines TRBV12-3 or TRBV12-4 with TRBJ2-5; 7 bases map to TRBD1. J lost 5 bases, V lost 5 bases, and 5 bases had no gene match. The CDR3 loop spans 13 amino acids. The CDR3 loop is CASSTTGRETQYF. In nucleotides, the CDR3 is TGTGCCAGCAGTACGACAGGGCGCGAGACCCAGTACTTC.

The V call is TRBV5-1, the J call TRBJ1-1; 7 bases align to TRBD1. Germline CDR1 SGHRS, CDR2 YFSETQ. Losses at the gene ends were 4 bases for V and 7 bases for J; bases not matched to a gene: 7. The CDR3 has 13 residues. The CDR3 loop reads CASSRQGMSEAFF. The CDR3 bases are TGCGCCAGCAGCCGACAGGGAATGAGTGAAGCTTTCTTT. The whole variable domain, filled in from reference TRBV5-1 and TRBJ1-1, reads KAGVTQTPRYLIKTRGQQVTLSCSPISGHRSVSWYQQTPGQGLQFLFEYFSETQRNKGNFPGRFSGRQFSNSRSEMNVSTLELGDSALYLCASSRQGMSEAFFGQGTRLTVV.

The gene calls are TRBV3-1 (or the pseudogene TRBV3-2) and TRBJ1-2; 11 nucleotides align to TRBD1. Germline assignment: CDR1 LGHDT and CDR2 YNNKEL (reference sequence). The CDR3 consists of 17 residues. V lost 2 bases, J lost 4 bases, and 9 bases stayed unmatched. This CDR3 is CASSQLDRGLGGYGYTF. Written as DNA, the CDR3 is TGTGCCAGCAGCCAACTGGACAGGGGGCTTGGCGGCTATGGCTACACCTTC.